The entry below describes one T cell receptor (beta chain). This record belongs to a study of early T cells in non-severe SARS-CoV-2 infection. One entry per CDR3 protein, called by TCRdb with MiXCR from the 5' RACE reads. The sample comprises 95,000 to 100,000 distinct CDR3 sequences, around 14% of which are singletons, and approximately 2.3% rests with the top ten. Germline-derived CDR1 and CDR2 are MNHNY and SVGAGI (reference sequence). Germline trimming cut 4 bases from V and 4 bases from J; bases unmatched to any gene: 11. This CDR3 spans 17 amino acids. Sequences were obtained from whole blood. The genes are TRBV6-6 and TRBJ1-5; TRBD1 matches at 9 bases. The sequence was obtained from an adult who was a healthcare worker with PCR-confirmed SARS-CoV-2 infection or an uninfected control (not recorded which). CDR3 region: CASSSLQGAKTNQPQHF. Written as DNA, the CDR3 is TGTGCCAGCAGTTCCTTACAGGGGGCTAAAACGAATCAGCCCCAGCATTTT.